The 5 T cell receptor beta chains below come from one sample, sequenced in a study of T cell responses to AZD1222 COVID-19 vaccine. Using immunoSEQ multiplex PCR, the repertoire was profiled, and TCRdb retains in-frame clones only, with some absent. The table lists 200,000 or so clones, about 94% of them singletons. Sequenced material: peripheral blood, taken 28 days after the second AZD1222 dose. These TCRs come from an adult who received the AZD1222 COVID-19 vaccine.

The genes are TRBV3-1 (or the pseudogene TRBV3-2) and TRBJ1-4; the D is unclear. The CDR3 has 14 residues. Germline CDR1 is LGHDT and CDR2 is YNNKEL (reference sequence). The V and J ends lost 3 bases and 10 bases respectively, with 15 bases between them. The CDR3: CASSQSERSPKLFF. The DNA for the CDR3 is TGTGCCAGCAGCCAGTCAGAACGATCGCCAAAACTGTTTTTT.

This chain connects TRBV7-9 to TRBJ2-3, with TRBD2 as a possible D gene (6 bases). This CDR3 is 14 amino acids long. CDR1 SEHNR and CDR2 FQNEAQ come from the germline V gene (reference sequence). V was shortened by 5 bases and J by 2 bases, with 11 bases between the two germline ends. Here the CDR3 DNA reads TGTGCCAGCAGCCGGGACTTATCCACAGATACGCAGTATTTT. Protein: CASSRDLSTDTQYF.

The CDR3 DNA follows: TGTGCCAGCAGAGACAGGGGGTACGAAAAACTGTTTTTT. Translated: CASRDRGYEKLFF. V is TRBV2 and J is TRBJ1-4; 9 positions agree with TRBD1. CDR1 and CDR2 from the germline V gene are SNHLY and FYNNEI. CDR3 length equals 13 residues. Trimming removed 6 bases from V and 8 bases from J; junction bases left unmatched: 4.

V is TRBV3-1 (or the pseudogene TRBV3-2) and J is TRBJ2-7; D might be TRBD1 or TRBD2, each matching 6 bases. This CDR3 comprises 16 residues. In germline, CDR1 is LGHDT, CDR2 YNNKEL (reference sequence). V lost 3 bases, J lost 1 base, and 16 bases lay in between. CDR3 sequence (DNA): TGTGCCAGCAGCCACCCGGGGGCAGTAGAGTCCTACGAGCAGTACTTC. Amino acid sequence: CASSHPGAVESYEQYF.

The J gene is TRBJ1-1, the V gene TRBV19; no definite D call. There are 18 residues in the CDR3. Trimming cost V 5 bases and J 0 bases, with 22 bases left between them. The V gene's germline CDR1 is LNHDA and CDR2 SQIVND (reference sequence). The CDR3 bases are TGTGCCAGTAGTCCAATCTTGGGGATGACCAACCTGAACACTGAAGCTTTCTTT. It translates to CASSPILGMTNLNTEAFF.